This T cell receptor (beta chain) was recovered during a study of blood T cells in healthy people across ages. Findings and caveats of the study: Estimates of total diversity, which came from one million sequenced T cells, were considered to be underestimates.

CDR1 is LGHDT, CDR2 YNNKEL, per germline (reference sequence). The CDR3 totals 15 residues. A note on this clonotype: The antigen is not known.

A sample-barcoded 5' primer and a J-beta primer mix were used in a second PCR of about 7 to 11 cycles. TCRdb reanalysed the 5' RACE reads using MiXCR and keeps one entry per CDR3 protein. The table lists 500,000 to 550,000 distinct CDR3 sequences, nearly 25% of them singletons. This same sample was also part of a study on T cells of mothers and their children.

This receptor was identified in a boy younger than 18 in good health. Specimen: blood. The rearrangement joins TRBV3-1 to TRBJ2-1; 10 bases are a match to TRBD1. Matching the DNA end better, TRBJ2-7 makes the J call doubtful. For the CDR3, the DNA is TGTGCCAGCAGCCAAGAAGGGACAGGGGTTGTCGAGCAGTACTTC. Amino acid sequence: CASSQEGTGVVEQYF.